The rows below give T cell receptor beta chains drawn from one sample of a study of T-cell reconstitution after alpha-beta-depleted transplantation in children. TCRdb recomputed calls from the PCR reads with MiXCR, one row per CDR3 protein. The top ten hold 7% to 9.5% of the sample, which has hundreds of thousands of distinct CDR3 sequences, 10% seen once. This sample comprised PBMCs, obtained before TCRalphabeta/CD19-depleted stem cell transplant. The source of these receptors is a boy under two years old with acute myeloid leukemia, due to receive a stem cell transplant. Both conserved end residues are part of each CDR3. The D gene is left open where the match is weak. Not all rows give a size; the values are once, few, many and, for expanded clones, a class.

j_call: TRBJ2-3; d_call: TRBD1; v_call: TRBV2; clone_size: many; cdr3_nt: TGTGCCAGCAGTGATTGGGGACAGTTTGTCGATACGCAGTATTTT; cdr3_aa: CASSDWGQFVDTQYF
j_call: TRBJ1-3; d_call: -; v_call: TRBV20-1; clone_size: many; cdr3_nt: TGCAGTGCTAGAGATATAGGGACCTCTGGAAACACCATATATTTT; cdr3_aa: CSARDIGTSGNTIYF
j_call: TRBJ2-1; d_call: -; v_call: TRBV5-1; clone_size: many; cdr3_nt: TGCGCCAGCAGCTTGGAAGGAGGGATCGATGAGCAGTTCTTC; cdr3_aa: CASSLEGGIDEQFF
j_call: TRBJ1-5; d_call: -; v_call: TRBV12-3/TRBV12-4; clone_size: many; cdr3_nt: TGTGCCAGCAGTCAAGGACGGTATAATCAGCCCCAGCATTTT; cdr3_aa: CASSQGRYNQPQHF
j_call: TRBJ2-5; d_call: -; v_call: TRBV6-1; clone_size: many; cdr3_nt: TGTGCCAGCAGCCCCCCCTCGGGGAAAGGGGCAGAGACCCAGTACTTC; cdr3_aa: CASSPPSGKGAETQYF
j_call: TRBJ2-3; d_call: TRBD2; v_call: TRBV12-3/TRBV12-4; clone_size: many; cdr3_nt: TGTGCCAGCAGAGCTAGCGGGGGGGCAGATACGCAGTATTTT; cdr3_aa: CASRASGGADTQYF
j_call: TRBJ2-1; d_call: -; v_call: TRBV20-1; clone_size: many; cdr3_nt: TGCAGTGCTAGACCTTGTTGTGAGCAGTTCTTC; cdr3_aa: CSARPCCEQFF
j_call: TRBJ2-2; d_call: -; v_call: TRBV20-1; clone_size: many; cdr3_nt: TGCAGTGCTAGAAGCGGATCAGACCGAGGACGCCCTCCTGTTTTT; cdr3_aa: CSARSGSDRGRPPVF
j_call: TRBJ2-3; d_call: TRBD2; v_call: TRBV2; clone_size: -; cdr3_nt: TGTGCCAGCTCTAGCGGGGGTTACACTAGCACAGATACGCAGTATTTT; cdr3_aa: CASSSGGYTSTDTQYF
j_call: TRBJ2-7; d_call: TRBD1; v_call: TRBV5-5; clone_size: few; cdr3_nt: TGTGCCAGCAGCTACCCTAGGACAGGGATCCACGAGCAGTACTTC; cdr3_aa: CASSYPRTGIHEQYF
j_call: TRBJ2-3; d_call: -; v_call: TRBV7-2; clone_size: many; cdr3_nt: TGTGCCAGCAGCTTAAGTAACGGGGTCACAGATACGCTGTATTTT; cdr3_aa: CASSLSNGVTDTLYF
j_call: TRBJ2-5; d_call: -; v_call: TRBV5-1; clone_size: many; cdr3_nt: TGCGCCAGCAGCCCCCGGGTCCTCTTCCAAGAGACCCAGTACTTC; cdr3_aa: CASSPRVLFQETQYF
j_call: TRBJ2-7; d_call: -; v_call: TRBV4-2; clone_size: many; cdr3_nt: TGTGCCAGCAGCCAAGTTGACCCAGCCTACGAGCAGTACTTC; cdr3_aa: CASSQVDPAYEQYF
j_call: TRBJ2-2; d_call: -; v_call: TRBV10-3; clone_size: many; cdr3_nt: TGTGCCATCAGTGGCGCTTATAACACCGGGGAGCTGTTTTTT; cdr3_aa: CAISGAYNTGELFF
j_call: TRBJ1-2; d_call: TRBD1; v_call: TRBV12-3/TRBV12-4; clone_size: many; cdr3_nt: TGTGCCAGCAAGGCCGAGGGGGCGTATGGCTACACCTTC; cdr3_aa: CASKAEGAYGYTF
j_call: TRBJ2-7; d_call: -; v_call: TRBV7-2; clone_size: many; cdr3_nt: TGTGCCAGCAGCTTCGGTGTAGCTGAACTCTACGAGCAGTACTTC; cdr3_aa: CASSFGVAELYEQYF
j_call: TRBJ2-2; d_call: TRBD1; v_call: TRBV5-6; clone_size: many; cdr3_nt: TGTGCCAGCAGCAGGACAGGGCTCAACACCGGGGAGCTGTTTTTT; cdr3_aa: CASSRTGLNTGELFF
j_call: TRBJ1-4; d_call: -; v_call: TRBV18; clone_size: -; cdr3_nt: TGTGCCAGCTCACCAGACCGCCTTGCAACTAATGAAAAACTGTTTTTT; cdr3_aa: CASSPDRLATNEKLFF
j_call: TRBJ2-5; d_call: -; v_call: TRBV29-1; clone_size: -; cdr3_nt: TGCAGCGTTGATGGGGGGGGGGCAGGGGAGACCCAGTACTTC; cdr3_aa: CSVDGGGAGETQYF
j_call: TRBJ2-1; d_call: -; v_call: TRBV3-1; clone_size: -; cdr3_nt: TGTGCCAGCAGCCAACGGAGCGGACTCTACAATGAGCAGTTCTTC; cdr3_aa: CASSQRSGLYNEQFF
j_call: TRBJ2-4; d_call: TRBD2; v_call: TRBV28; clone_size: many; cdr3_nt: TGTGCCAGCAGTCCCATAGGGAGGGTAGCCAAAAACATTCAGTACTTC; cdr3_aa: CASSPIGRVAKNIQYF
j_call: TRBJ2-3; d_call: -; v_call: TRBV7-9; clone_size: few; cdr3_nt: TGTGCCAGCAGCCCGTGGACAACCACAGATACGCAGTATTTT; cdr3_aa: CASSPWTTTDTQYF
j_call: TRBJ2-3; d_call: -; v_call: TRBV19; clone_size: few; cdr3_nt: TGTGCCAGTAGTATCGGTCAGCCAACTAGCACAGATACGCAGTATTTT; cdr3_aa: CASSIGQPTSTDTQYF
j_call: TRBJ2-7; d_call: -; v_call: TRBV27; clone_size: many; cdr3_nt: TGTGCCAGCGGCTTAGGGGTCTCCTACGAGCAGTACTTC; cdr3_aa: CASGLGVSYEQYF
j_call: TRBJ1-6; d_call: -; v_call: TRBV15; clone_size: many; cdr3_nt: TGTGCCACCAGCAGAGAGCGAGACAGCTCGAATTCACCCCTCCACTTT; cdr3_aa: CATSRERDSSNSPLHF
j_call: TRBJ2-1; d_call: TRBD2; v_call: TRBV28; clone_size: many; cdr3_nt: TGTGCCAGCAGCCCTCTAGCGGGGGGGCAGGGTGAGCAGTTCTTC; cdr3_aa: CASSPLAGGQGEQFF
j_call: TRBJ1-1; d_call: -; v_call: TRBV2; clone_size: -; cdr3_nt: TGTGCCAGCAGTGTCGGAATCACTGAAGCTTTCTTT; cdr3_aa: CASSVGITEAFF
j_call: TRBJ2-5; d_call: -; v_call: TRBV28; clone_size: few; cdr3_nt: TGTGCCAGCAGTCCCCTAGAGGGGAGCCTCCAAGAGACCCAGTACTTC; cdr3_aa: CASSPLEGSLQETQYF
j_call: TRBJ2-1; d_call: TRBD2; v_call: TRBV24-1; clone_size: many; cdr3_nt: TGTGCCACCGGACTAGTGGGCAATGAGCAGTTCTTC; cdr3_aa: CATGLVGNEQFF
j_call: TRBJ2-6; d_call: TRBD1; v_call: TRBV7-2; clone_size: many; cdr3_nt: TGTGCCAGCAGCGGCGCAGGGGGTGGGGCCAACGTCCTGACTTTC; cdr3_aa: CASSGAGGGANVLTF
j_call: TRBJ2-7; d_call: -; v_call: TRBV14; clone_size: few; cdr3_nt: TGTGCCAGCAGCCAAGGAGGGATTCGCCACGAGCAGTACTTC; cdr3_aa: CASSQGGIRHEQYF
j_call: TRBJ1-2; d_call: TRBD1; v_call: TRBV29-1; clone_size: many; cdr3_nt: TGCAGCGCCCGGACAGGGGGCGACGGCTACACCTTC; cdr3_aa: CSARTGGDGYTF